The 15 T cell receptor beta chains listed next were all sequenced from one sample in a study of T-cell memory formation after mild COVID-19. From the 5' RACE reads, TCRdb called clonotypes with MiXCR, one entry per CDR3 protein. Counted here are more than 75,000 distinct CDR3 sequences, roughly 23% occurring once; the ten biggest clones make up roughly 39%. The sample consisted of PBMCs or a T cell subset sorted from them (not recorded which). These receptors were obtained from a man younger than 35 who had mild COVID-19 (a few samples of this study predate the infection). Cell type and time point are not known.

The rearrangement uses TRBV27 and TRBJ1-2; 9 bases are a match to TRBD1. Germline loops: CDR1 MNHEY, CDR2 SMNVEV (reference sequence). With V trimmed by 4 bases and J by 2 bases, 5 bases remained unmatched. The CDR3 loop spans 15 amino acids. CDR3 sequence (DNA): TGTGCCAGCAGTTCCTCACAGGGGGCCAACTATGGCTACACCTTC. As protein: CASSSSQGANYGYTF.

This chain uses TRBV7-6 with TRBJ2-7; weak D call: TRBD1 (5 bases). The CDR3 has 15 residues. V was clipped by 1 base and J by 2 bases, with 12 bases between them. CDR1 is SGHVS, CDR2 FNYEAQ, per germline. The CDR3 protein is CASSLEPDIAYEQYV. CDR3 DNA: TGTGCCAGCAGCTTAGAGCCGGACATAGCCTACGAGCAGTACGTC.

This clonotype was seen a handful of times. The rearrangement links TRBV11-2 to TRBJ2-3; D uncertain. Germline V lookup: CDR1 SGHAT, CDR2 FQNNGV. The CDR3 consists of 15 residues. The V end was cut by 2 bases, the J end by 1 base, with 10 bases between. CDR3 coding DNA: TGTGCCAGCAGCTTAACCGGACGCGGCACAGATACGCAGTATTTT. Translation gives CASSLTGRGTDTQYF.

The chain carries TRBV18 and TRBJ2-5; 10 nucleotides line up with TRBD1. Germline CDR1 is KGHSH and CDR2 is LQKENI. The CDR3 covers 15 residues. Unmatched junction bases numbered 1, after V lost 2 bases and J lost 1 base. The CDR3 DNA sequence: TGTGCCAGCTCACCAAGGACAGGGGGCCAAGAGACCCAGTACTTC. It encodes CASSPRTGGQETQYF.

This clonotype was counted between two and nine times. The chain is built from TRBV19 and TRBJ1-1; D possibly corresponds to TRBD1 (5 bases). The CDR3 is 14 amino acids. Germline lookup yields CDR1 LNHDA and CDR2 SQIVND (reference sequence). Trimming took off 5 bases at V and 4 bases at J, with 14 bases between the two ends. The DNA for the CDR3 is TGTGCCAGTAGTCTCGGGACGCCGACCACTGAAGCTTTCTTT. Translating it yields CASSLGTPTTEAFF. Complete variable domain (other parts from reference TRBV19 and TRBJ1-1): DGGITQSPKYLFRKEGQNVTLSCEQNLNHDAMYWYRQDPGQGLRLIYYSQIVNDFQKGDIAEGYSVSREKKESFPLTVTSAQKNPTAFYLCASSLGTPTTEAFFGQGTRLTVV.

This clonotype showed up just a few times. The gene calls are TRBV6-6 and TRBJ2-1, with D possibly matching TRBD1 (6 bases). CDR1 MNHNY and CDR2 SVGAGI come from the germline V gene (reference sequence). The CDR3 is made up of 17 amino acids. V was pared by 3 bases and J by 5 bases, with 20 bases between. Written as DNA, the CDR3 is TGTGCCAGCAGTTATGCCAGATCCCGGACAGCCAACAATGAGCAGTTCTTC. It codes for CASSYARSRTANNEQFF.

At least ten counts were recorded for this clonotype. CDR3 amino acids: CASSSDPRANTGELFF. CDR3 in DNA: TGTGCCAGCAGCTCAGATCCCAGGGCGAACACCGGGGAGCTGTTTTTT. The chain is built from TRBV7-6 and TRBJ2-2, with a possible D match to TRBD1 (5 bases). The CDR3 runs to 16 residues. Trimming stripped 4 bases from V and 0 bases from J, with 12 bases between. Germline CDR1 and CDR2: SGHVS and FNYEAQ. The full variable domain, its missing parts supplied by reference TRBV7-6 and TRBJ2-2, is GAGVSQSPRYKVTKRGQDVALRCDPISGHVSLYWYRQALGQGPEFLTYFNYEAQQDKSGLPNDRFSAERPEGSISTLTIQRTEQRDSAMYRCASSSDPRANTGELFFGEGSRLTVL.

This clonotype was counted many times. V is TRBV2 and J is TRBJ2-7; 9 bases align to TRBD1. With 6 bases clipped from V and 3 bases from J, the junction kept 6 bases outside the gene matches. Germline CDR1 reads SNHLY; CDR2 reads FYNNEI. The CDR3 runs to 14 residues. CDR3 sequence: CASSDRDRDYEQYF. As DNA, the CDR3 is TGTGCCAGCAGCGACCGGGACAGGGACTACGAGCAGTACTTC.

The DNA of the CDR3 is TGTGCCAGCAGTCGGTGGCGGACTCCTGACAATGAGCAGTTCTTC. Translating it yields CASSRWRTPDNEQFF. The rearrangement joins TRBV11-2 to TRBJ2-1, with a tentative D call TRBD2 (5 bases). CDR1 and CDR2 from the germline V gene are SGHAT and FQNNGV. V lost 6 bases and J lost 5, with 17 bases in between. The CDR3 runs to 15 residues. The entire variable domain, with the rest obtained from reference TRBV11-2 and TRBJ2-1, is as follows: EAGVAQSPRYKIIEKRQSVAFWCNPISGHATLYWYQQILGQGPKLLIQFQNNGVVDDSQLPKDRFSAERLKGVDSTLKIQPAKLEDSAVYLCASSRWRTPDNEQFFGPGTRLTVL.

The V gene is TRBV4-3, the J gene TRBJ2-1, with unresolved D. The CDR3 has 17 amino acids. Germline V gene data show CDR1 as LGHNA and CDR2 as YSLEER. V was trimmed by 1 base and J by 4 bases, leaving 17 bases between them. The CDR3 bases are TGCGCCAGCAGCCAAGTTTGGGCGGAGCAAAATTACAATGAGCAGTTCTTC. This encodes CASSQVWAEQNYNEQFF.

The V gene is TRBV6-5, the J gene TRBJ2-7; 9 nucleotides align to TRBD2. The length of the CDR3 is 14 residues. V dropped 2 bases and J dropped 2; count of bases not matched to a gene: 1. Germline V gene lookup returns CDR1 MNHEY and CDR2 SVGAGI. The CDR3 region is CASSYGTSTYEQYF. CDR3 coding DNA: TGTGCCAGCAGTTACGGGACTAGCACCTACGAGCAGTACTTC.

V gene TRBV27 combines with J gene TRBJ2-2; 7 bases align to TRBD1. Germline CDR1 reads MNHEY; CDR2 reads SMNVEV (reference sequence). The CDR3 runs 16 residues. Unmatched junction bases numbered 7, after V lost 2 bases and J lost 4 bases. The CDR3 sequence is CASSLVGTVLTGELFF. For the CDR3, the DNA is TGTGCCAGCAGTTTAGTCGGGACAGTCCTCACCGGGGAGCTGTTTTTT.

This clonotype occurred a few times. The chain employs TRBV10-3 and TRBJ2-7, with D tentatively TRBD1 (5 bases). V was pared by 6 bases and J by 4 bases, with 16 bases between. CDR1 ENHRY and CDR2 SYGVKD come from the germline V gene. The CDR3 consists of 14 residues. This CDR3 is CAISQKDIMYEQYF. The CDR3 DNA reads TGTGCCATCAGCCAGAAGGACATTATGTACGAGCAGTACTTC.

This clonotype showed up just a few times. The chain couples TRBV12-3 or TRBV12-4 to TRBJ2-3; TRBD2 agrees at 7 bases. V lost 3 bases and J lost 3; bases outside the gene matches: 6. The CDR3 contains 15 residues. CDR3 nucleotides: TGTGCCAGCAGTTTGGGGGGGAGTGGAACAGATACGCAGTATTTT. Translation gives CASSLGGSGTDTQYF.

The rearrangement joins TRBV4-1 to TRBJ1-2, with 9 bases aligning to TRBD1. This CDR3 is 17 amino acids long. V lost 4 bases to trimming and J lost 8 bases; unmatched junction nucleotides: 17. The germline V gene has CDR1 MGHRA and CDR2 YSYEKL. CDR3 residues: CASSPRAGTGSIGGYTF. CDR3 bases: TGCGCCAGCAGCCCTCGTGCCGGGACAGGGAGTATTGGGGGCTACACCTTC.